This TCR beta chain was documented in a study of cytomegalovirus exposure and HLA in healthy donors. Across the study: Around 200 million T cells yielded approximately 100 million unique TCR beta sequences, as an earlier analysis found.

This clone was detected only a few times. The antigen remains unidentified. The CDR3 length is 13 residues. Germline assignment: CDR1 MNHEY and CDR2 SVGAGI. With 6 bases removed from V and 1 base from J, the gap between germline ends came to 9 bases. The study, taken as a whole, reports: Among the most significant clusters, several appeared linked to common viral pathogens in a later analysis.

A multiplex PCR was run with 60 Vbeta primers and 13 Jbeta primers. The method was immunoSEQ multiplex PCR; TCRdb's version includes in-frame clones alone and lacks a portion of them. The sample lists under 200,000 clones; roughly 12% were seen once. The material sequenced was PBMCs. The chain recombines TRBV6-5 with TRBJ1-1; no definite D call. This TCR was sampled from a middle-aged man in good health and CMV-seropositive. CDR3 nucleotides: TGTGCCAGCAGCCCAAACAGGAACACTGAAGCTTTCTTT. Translated, it gives CASSPNRNTEAFF.